These 27 T cell receptor beta chains were all obtained from the same sample, sequenced in a study of PD-1 blockade in classical Hodgkin lymphoma. Relapse after autologous stem cell transplantation occurred in every patient, and brentuximab vedotin exposure varied. TCRdb keeps only in-frame clones here, not all; method: immunoSEQ multiplex PCR. The data contain around 40,000 clones, about 77% of them seen just once; the ten biggest clones take up over 10%. The sequences come from peripheral blood mononuclear cells (PBMCs), collected at baseline. The receptors were sampled from a human donor with classical Hodgkin lymphoma.

This chain links TRBV5-1 with TRBJ1-1; possibly TRBD1 for D (5 bases). Germline assignment: CDR1 SGHRS and CDR2 YFSETQ. Trimming stripped 4 bases from V and 10 bases from J, with 17 bases between. The CDR3 length is 13 residues. DNA for the CDR3: TGCGCCAGCAGCGCGGACACACCAAGGGGAGCTTTCTTT. It yields the protein CASSADTPRGAFF.

The rearrangement joins TRBV2 to TRBJ1-2, with a tentative D call TRBD1 (5 bases). V was cut by 2 bases and J by 4 bases, with 8 bases left in between. The CDR3 has 13 residues. Germline CDR1 reads SNHLY; CDR2 reads FYNNEI. The CDR3 coding sequence is TGTGCCAGCAGTGAAACAGGACGCTATGGCTACACCTTC. Amino acid sequence: CASSETGRYGYTF.

The chain links TRBV12-5 to TRBJ2-2; the D is unclear. The V and J ends lost 6 bases and 0 bases respectively, with 11 bases between them. The CDR3 spans 15 residues. The V gene's germline CDR1 is LGHNT and CDR2 FRNRAP. The CDR3 protein is CASGTGNANTGELFF. In nucleotides, the CDR3 is TGTGCTAGTGGAACCGGTAACGCGAACACCGGGGAGCTGTTTTTT.

The V and J genes are TRBV7-2 and TRBJ2-1, with D perhaps matching TRBD2 (6 bases). Germline CDR1 is SGHTA and CDR2 is FQGNSA. Trimming left V 3 bases short and J 14 bases short, with 14 bases between. The CDR3 is 12 amino acids. The CDR3 DNA reads as TGTGCCAGCAGCTTTAACAGGAGGGATAAGTTCTTC. This gives the protein CASSFNRRDKFF.

V is TRBV7-3 and J is TRBJ2-1, with D perhaps TRBD1 (5 bases). V was trimmed by 5 bases and J by 4 bases, leaving 18 bases between them. This CDR3 is 16 amino acids long. CDR1 and CDR2 (germline): SGHTA, FQGTGA. This CDR3 reads CASSQMNTGQYNEQFF. As DNA, the CDR3 is TGTGCCAGCAGCCAAATGAATACAGGACAATACAATGAGCAGTTCTTC.

This clone was counted a few times. The rearrangement links TRBV4-1 to TRBJ2-7; D gene uncertain. In germline, CDR1 is MGHRA, CDR2 YSYEKL. Trimming pared 0 bases from V and 2 bases from J, leaving 8 bases between. This CDR3 has 14 amino acids. The CDR3 DNA is TGCGCCAGCAGCCAAGACCCCCAGGCCTACGAGCAGTACTTC. This encodes CASSQDPQAYEQYF.

The chain is built from TRBV11-2 and TRBJ2-3, with D possibly matching TRBD2 (6 bases). Germline-derived CDR1 and CDR2 are SGHAT and FQNNGV. V lost 3 bases and J lost 1, with 14 bases in between. The CDR3 consists of 16 residues. CDR3 nucleotides: TGTGCCAGCAGCTTGCAGCGGGTAGAGCGCACAGATACGCAGTATTTT. This translates into CASSLQRVERTDTQYF.

The DNA for the CDR3 is TGTGCCAGCAGCTTGCCCCCAGGCAGGAACACCGGGGAGCTGTTTTTT. Its protein product is CASSLPPGRNTGELFF. The J gene is TRBJ2-2, the V gene TRBV5-8; D is unresolved. Trimming cost V 1 base and J 1 base, with 11 bases left between them. Per germline, CDR1 SGHTS and CDR2 YDEGEE. This CDR3 has 16 amino acids.

The rearrangement joins TRBV5-4 to TRBJ1-1, with D possibly matching TRBD1 (6 bases). The germline V gene has CDR1 SGHNT and CDR2 YYREEE (reference sequence). The V end lost 5 bases, the J end lost 0 bases, and 17 bases lay between the germline ends. The CDR3 contains 16 residues. CDR3 loop: CASSGSYRVMNTEAFF. The DNA of the CDR3 is TGTGCCAGCAGTGGCAGTTACAGGGTCATGAACACTGAAGCTTTCTTT.

This clone is a singleton in its sample. The chain links TRBV11-3 to TRBJ2-5; TRBD2 matches at 11 bases. J was trimmed by 3 bases and V by 5 bases; bases with no gene match: 2. Germline loops: CDR1 SGHNT, CDR2 YENEEA. This CDR3 contains 14 residues. Written as DNA, the CDR3 is TGTGCCAGCAGCCCGACTAGCGGGGAAGAGACCCAGTACTTC. Translated, it gives CASSPTSGEETQYF.

The J gene is TRBJ2-7, the V gene TRBV11-2, with 14 positions matching TRBD2. Germline CDR1 and CDR2: SGHAT and FQNNGV. V shed 5 bases, J shed 0 bases, and the junction held 3 bases outside the gene matches. The CDR3 loop spans 16 amino acids. The CDR3 DNA follows: TGTGCCAGCAGCGCCGGACTAGCGGGGGGCTCCTACGAGCAGTACTTC. Residues: CASSAGLAGGSYEQYF.

The rearrangement links TRBV13 to TRBJ1-3; TRBD1 matches 7 bases. The CDR3 length is 15 residues. CDR1 is PRHDT and CDR2 is FYEKMQ in the germline V gene (reference sequence). J lost 0 bases, V lost 6 bases, and 5 bases had no gene match. For the CDR3, the DNA is TGTGCCAGCAGTTATGACAGGGCCTCTGGAAACACCATATATTTT. This sequence encodes CASSYDRASGNTIYF. Based on the CDR3 plus reference TRBV13 and TRBJ1-3, the full variable domain is AAGVIQSPRHLIKEKRETATLKCYPIPRHDTVYWYQQGPGQDPQFLISFYEKMQSDKGSIPDRFSAQQFSDYHSELNMSSLELGDSALYFCASSYDRASGNTIYFGEGSWLTVV.

CDR3 nucleotides: TGTGCCACCAAAAGGACAGGGGGCGGAGAAAGTCATGAAGCTTTCTTT. Its translation is CATKRTGGGESHEAFF. The chain carries TRBV15 and TRBJ1-1; TRBD1 matches at 11 bases. V shed 7 bases and J 7 bases; nucleotides not matched to a gene: 14. Looked up from germline, CDR1 is LNHNV and CDR2 is YYDKDF (reference sequence). This CDR3 spans 16 amino acids. The variable domain in full, completed from reference TRBV15 and TRBJ1-1, reads DAMVIQNPRYQVTQFGKPVTLSCSQTLNHNVMYWYQQKSSQAPKLLFHYYDKDFNNEADTPDNFQSRRPNTSFCFLDIRSPGLGDTAMYLCATKRTGGGESHEAFFGQGTRLTVV.

The chain has TRBV5-1 and TRBJ2-7; D tentatively reads TRBD1 or TRBD2 (6 bases each). V was trimmed by 2 bases and J by 2 bases, leaving 11 bases between them. CDR3 length equals 14 residues. In germline, CDR1 is SGHRS, CDR2 YFSETQ. CDR3 DNA: TGCGCCAGCAGCTTCGGAGGGGGGCCCTACGAGCAGTACTTC. Its translation is CASSFGGGPYEQYF.

The rearrangement uses TRBV12-5 and TRBJ2-7; possible D gene TRBD2, 5 bases. Per the germline V gene, CDR1 is LGHNT and CDR2 is FRNRAP. This CDR3 is 13 amino acids long. Trimming stripped 2 bases from V and 7 bases from J, with 12 bases between. DNA of the CDR3: TGTGCTAGTGGTTTGAGCGGAGGCAGGGAGCAGTACTTC. Translating gives CASGLSGGREQYF.

Here the CDR3 DNA reads TGTGCCAGCAGGGGGGAGGAGGGTACGCAGTATTTT. This codes for CASRGEEGTQYF. V and J are TRBV2 and TRBJ2-3, with a possible D match to TRBD2 (6 bases). V gave up 6 bases and J gave up 8 bases, with 12 bases separating them. CDR3 length: 12 amino acids. Germline V lookup: CDR1 SNHLY, CDR2 FYNNEI.

The chain recombines TRBV27 with TRBJ2-2, with D perhaps TRBD1 or TRBD2 (6 bases each). CDR1 is MNHEY, CDR2 SMNVEV, per germline (reference sequence). The V end was cut by 2 bases, the J end by 2 bases, with 12 bases between. This CDR3 is 16 amino acids long. The CDR3 bases are TGTGCCAGCAGTTTAGGGGGGCGGGGAAACACCGGGGAGCTGTTTTTT. This translates into CASSLGGRGNTGELFF.

The chain uses TRBV6-1 and TRBJ2-5; 7 bases fit TRBD1. The CDR3 length is 13 residues. CDR1 and CDR2 from the germline V gene are MNHNS and SASEGT. Trimming took 7 bases from V and 4 from J; bases not matched to a gene: 6. In DNA form, the CDR3 reads TGTGCCAGCACCCTACAGGGGAGAGAGACCCAGTACTTC. Translation gives CASTLQGRETQYF.

The chain links TRBV7-9 to TRBJ2-3; D is perhaps TRBD2 (5 bases). CDR1 is SEHNR, CDR2 FQNEAQ, per germline (reference sequence). Trimming stripped 1 base from V and 0 bases from J, with 11 bases between. The CDR3 runs 16 residues. CDR3 nucleotides: TGTGCCAGCAGCTTAGGAGGGAGTTCTAGCACAGATACGCAGTATTTT. It codes for CASSLGGSSSTDTQYF.

This chain joins TRBV7-2 and TRBJ1-5, with D possibly being TRBD1 (6 bases). CDR1 is SGHTA, CDR2 FQGNSA, per germline. Trimming stripped 0 bases from V and 3 bases from J, with 9 bases between. This CDR3 has 15 amino acids. CDR3 residues: CASSLATGPNQPQHF. CDR3 DNA: TGTGCCAGCAGCTTAGCCACAGGGCCCAATCAGCCCCAGCATTTT. The full variable domain, its missing parts supplied by reference TRBV7-2 and TRBJ1-5, is GAGVSQSPSNKVTEKGKDVELRCDPISGHTALYWYRQSLGQGLEFLIYFQGNSAPDKSGLPSDRFSAERTGGSVSTLTIQRTQQEDSAVYLCASSLATGPNQPQHFGDGTRLSIL.

This chain connects TRBV9 to TRBJ2-5; the D gene is possibly TRBD1 (5 bases). V was clipped by 3 bases and J by 5 bases, with 11 bases between them. CDR3 length equals 13 residues. Per the germline V gene, CDR1 is SGDLS and CDR2 is YYNGEE. This chain's CDR3 is CASSGGPGETQYF. The CDR3 DNA reads TGTGCCAGCAGCGGCGGACCAGGGGAGACCCAGTACTTC.

The chain joins TRBV2 to TRBJ1-2; possible D gene TRBD1, 5 bases. This CDR3 comprises 13 residues. The V gene lost 6 bases and the J gene lost 6 bases, with 14 bases spanning the gap. Germline CDR1 and CDR2: SNHLY and FYNNEI. The CDR3 DNA sequence: TGTGCCAGCAGAGAACAGGAAATTAATGGCTACACCTTC. It encodes CASREQEINGYTF.

This clone was seen a handful of times. The chain combines TRBV29-1 with TRBJ2-7; TRBD1 matches at 8 bases. After removal of 7 bases from V and 5 bases from J, the junction contained 10 bases not matched to a gene. Germline values: CDR1 SQVTM, CDR2 ANQGSEA. This CDR3 has 13 amino acids. This CDR3 reads CSALTGATHEQYF. The CDR3 bases are TGCAGCGCCCTGACAGGGGCGACCCACGAGCAGTACTTC.

CDR3 sequence: CASSVTGTNYGYTF. The DNA of the CDR3 is TGTGCCAGCAGCGTTACAGGGACTAACTATGGCTACACCTTC. The chain recombines TRBV27 with TRBJ1-2, with TRBD1 as a possible D gene (6 bases). Germline loops: CDR1 MNHEY, CDR2 SMNVEV (reference sequence). V was clipped by 6 bases and J by 0 bases, with 11 bases between them. The CDR3 is 14 amino acids.

The chain recombines TRBV29-1 with TRBJ2-7; tentatively, D is TRBD1 (6 bases). From germline, CDR1 is SQVTM and CDR2 ANQGSEA. V gave up 4 bases and J gave up 4 bases, with 11 bases separating them. This CDR3 contains 12 residues. This CDR3 is CSVGPRGYEQYF. In nucleotides, the CDR3 is TGCAGCGTTGGGCCCAGGGGTTACGAGCAGTACTTC.

This sequence joins TRBV29-1 and TRBJ2-7, with TRBD1 matching 9 bases. Germline CDR1 SQVTM, CDR2 ANQGSEA. The CDR3 has 19 residues. V was pared by 4 bases and J by 0 bases, with 19 bases of the junction left unmatched. The CDR3 is CSVVSPGTGFLCFSYEQYF. The CDR3 DNA sequence: TGCAGCGTTGTATCTCCAGGGACAGGGTTCCTATGCTTCTCCTACGAGCAGTACTTC.

This chain connects TRBV5-1 to TRBJ2-5; D is ambiguous. The CDR3 is 14 residues long. V was clipped by 0 bases and J by 2 bases, with 8 bases between them. Germline CDR1 reads SGHRS; CDR2 reads YFSETQ. DNA for the CDR3: TGCGCCAGCAGCTTGGGGGTGGAACAAGAGACCCAGTACTTC. Amino acids: CASSLGVEQETQYF.